The present entry profiles one T cell receptor beta chain with its context. The source of the sample is a study of blood T cell repertoires in COVID-19. Germline CDR1 SGHRS, CDR2 YFSETQ. With 5 bases removed from V and 0 bases from J, the gap between germline ends came to 11 bases. CDR3 length: 14 residues. Sequenced by immunoSEQ multiplex PCR; TCRdb stores in-frame clones only, minus some. Among under 200,000 clones listed, 65% to 85% were seen once. Sequenced material: peripheral blood. This receptor was taken from an older woman with acute or convalescent COVID-19. This chain joins TRBV5-1 and TRBJ1-2; D is unclear. The CDR3 spells CASSPEAANYGYTF. For the CDR3, the DNA is TGCGCCAGCAGTCCAGAGGCGGCTAACTATGGCTACACCTTC.